Described below is a single TCR beta chain sequence and its context. The data were taken from a study of technical replicates of blood from a handful of donors. The CDR3 length is 14 residues. V trimming: 1 base; J trimming: 5 bases; junction bases outside the gene matches: 0. Germline CDR1 and CDR2: SGHNT and YYREEE (reference sequence). Profiling relied on immunoSEQ multiplex PCR, and the TCRdb table lists in-frame clones only, not all of them. In the table there are more than 65,000 clones, 90% to 96% of which are singletons. The sequenced sample consisted of T cells isolated from PBMCs. The chain combines TRBV5-4 with TRBJ2-7; 13 nucleotides line up with TRBD2. The sequence was obtained from a human donor in good health. The chain's CDR3 is CASSLTSGRDEQYF. DNA for the CDR3: TGTGCCAGCAGCTTGACTAGCGGGAGGGACGAGCAGTACTTC.